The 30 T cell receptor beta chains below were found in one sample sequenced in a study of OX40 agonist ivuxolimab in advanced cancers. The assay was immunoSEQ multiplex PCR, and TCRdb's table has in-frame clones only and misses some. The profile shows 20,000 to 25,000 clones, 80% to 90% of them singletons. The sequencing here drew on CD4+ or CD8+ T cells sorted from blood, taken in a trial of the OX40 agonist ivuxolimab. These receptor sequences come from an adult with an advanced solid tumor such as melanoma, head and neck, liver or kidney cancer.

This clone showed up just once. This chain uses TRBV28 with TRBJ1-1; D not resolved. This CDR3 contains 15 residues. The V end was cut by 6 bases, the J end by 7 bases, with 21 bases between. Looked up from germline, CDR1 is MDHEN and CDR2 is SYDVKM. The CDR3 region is CASSPFVPFRVEAFF. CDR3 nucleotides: TGTGCCAGCAGCCCATTCGTGCCGTTTAGGGTTGAAGCTTTCTTT.

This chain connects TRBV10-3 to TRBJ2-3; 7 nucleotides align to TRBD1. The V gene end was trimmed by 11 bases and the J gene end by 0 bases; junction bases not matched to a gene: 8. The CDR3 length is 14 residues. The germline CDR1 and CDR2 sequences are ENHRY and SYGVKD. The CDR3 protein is CASRFRGSTDTQYF. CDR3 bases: TGTGCCTCCCGGTTCAGGGGGAGCACAGATACGCAGTATTTT.

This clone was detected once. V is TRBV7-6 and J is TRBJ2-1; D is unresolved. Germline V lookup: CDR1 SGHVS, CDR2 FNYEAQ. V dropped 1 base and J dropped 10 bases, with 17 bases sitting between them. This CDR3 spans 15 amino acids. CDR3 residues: CASSLGPGSPEEQFF. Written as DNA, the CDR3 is TGTGCCAGCAGCTTAGGTCCGGGCTCTCCTGAAGAGCAGTTCTTC.

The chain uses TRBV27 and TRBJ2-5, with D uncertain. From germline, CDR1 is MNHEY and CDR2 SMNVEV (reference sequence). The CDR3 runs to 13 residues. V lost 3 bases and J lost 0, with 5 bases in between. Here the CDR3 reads CASSLQYQETQYF. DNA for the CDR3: TGTGCCAGCAGTTTGCAGTACCAAGAGACCCAGTACTTC.

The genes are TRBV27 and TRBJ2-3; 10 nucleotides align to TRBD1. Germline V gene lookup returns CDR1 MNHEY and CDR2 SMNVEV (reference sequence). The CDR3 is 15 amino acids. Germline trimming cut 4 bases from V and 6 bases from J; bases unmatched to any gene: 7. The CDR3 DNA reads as TGTGCCAGCAGTTCCCCGGGACAGGGGATGGATACGCAGTATTTT. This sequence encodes CASSSPGQGMDTQYF.

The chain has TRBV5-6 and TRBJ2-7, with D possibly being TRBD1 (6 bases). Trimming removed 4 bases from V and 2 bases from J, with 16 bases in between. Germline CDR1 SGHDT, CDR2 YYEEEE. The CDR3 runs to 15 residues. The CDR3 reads CASSRKERGTYEQYF. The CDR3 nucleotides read TGTGCCAGCAGCAGAAAGGAAAGGGGGACCTACGAGCAGTACTTC. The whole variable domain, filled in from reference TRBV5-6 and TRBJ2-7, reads DAGVTQSPTHLIKTRGQQVTLRCSPKSGHDTVSWYQQALGQGPQFIFQYYEEEERQRGNFPDRFSGHQFPNYSSELNVNALLLGDSALYLCASSRKERGTYEQYFGPGTRLTVT.

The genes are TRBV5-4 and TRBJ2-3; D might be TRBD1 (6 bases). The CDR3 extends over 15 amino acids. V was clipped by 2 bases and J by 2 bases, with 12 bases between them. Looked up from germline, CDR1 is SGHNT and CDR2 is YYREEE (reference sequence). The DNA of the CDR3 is TGTGCCAGCAGCTTATGGACAGAGACCACAGATACGCAGTATTTT. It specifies CASSLWTETTDTQYF.

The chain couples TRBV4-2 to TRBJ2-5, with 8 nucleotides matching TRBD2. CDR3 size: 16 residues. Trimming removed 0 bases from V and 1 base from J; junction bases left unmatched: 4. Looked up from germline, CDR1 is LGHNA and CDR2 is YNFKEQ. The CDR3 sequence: CASSQEFGGAQETQYF. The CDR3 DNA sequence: TGTGCCAGCAGCCAAGAATTCGGGGGGGCCCAAGAGACCCAGTACTTC.

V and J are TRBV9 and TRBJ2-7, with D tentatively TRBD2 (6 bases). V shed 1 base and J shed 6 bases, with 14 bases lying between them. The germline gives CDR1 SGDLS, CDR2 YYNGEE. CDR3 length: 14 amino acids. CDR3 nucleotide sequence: TGTGCCAGCAGCGTAAAAGGGGAGGTCGGCGAGCAGTACTTC. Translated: CASSVKGEVGEQYF.

The DNA of the CDR3 is TGTGCCAGCAGCCGAGGGGCCTACAGGAGCAATCAGCCCCAGCATTTT. Encoded protein: CASSRGAYRSNQPQHF. The chain recombines TRBV27 with TRBJ1-5; perhaps TRBD1 as D (5 bases). The CDR3 covers 16 residues. Germline values: CDR1 MNHEY, CDR2 SMNVEV (reference sequence). V was cut by 6 bases and J by 1 base, with 16 bases left in between.

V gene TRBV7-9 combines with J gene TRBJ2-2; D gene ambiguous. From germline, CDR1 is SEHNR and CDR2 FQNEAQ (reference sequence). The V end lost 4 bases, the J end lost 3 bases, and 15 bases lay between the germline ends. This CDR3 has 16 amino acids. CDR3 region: CASSSPTYSHTGELFF. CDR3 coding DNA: TGTGCCAGCAGCTCACCGACTTATTCGCACACCGGGGAGCTGTTTTTT.

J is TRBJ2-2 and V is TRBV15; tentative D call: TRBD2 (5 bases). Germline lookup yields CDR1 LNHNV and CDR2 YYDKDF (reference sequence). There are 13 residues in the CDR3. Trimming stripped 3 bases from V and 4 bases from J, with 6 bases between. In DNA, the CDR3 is TGTGCCACCAGCAGGAGCGGCACCGGGGAGCTGTTTTTT. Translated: CATSRSGTGELFF.

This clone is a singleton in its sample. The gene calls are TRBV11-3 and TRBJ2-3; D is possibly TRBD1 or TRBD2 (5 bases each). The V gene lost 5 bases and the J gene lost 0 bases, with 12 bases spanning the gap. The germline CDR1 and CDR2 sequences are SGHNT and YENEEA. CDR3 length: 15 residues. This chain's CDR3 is CASSPGTFSTDTQYF. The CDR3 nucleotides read TGTGCCAGCAGCCCCGGGACGTTTAGCACAGATACGCAGTATTTT.

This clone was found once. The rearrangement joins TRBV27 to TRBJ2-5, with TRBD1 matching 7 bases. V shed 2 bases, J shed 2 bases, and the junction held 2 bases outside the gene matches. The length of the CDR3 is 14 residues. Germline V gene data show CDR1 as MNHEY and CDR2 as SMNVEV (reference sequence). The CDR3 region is CASSLPDRQETQYF. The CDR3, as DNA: TGTGCCAGCAGTTTACCGGACAGGCAAGAGACCCAGTACTTC.

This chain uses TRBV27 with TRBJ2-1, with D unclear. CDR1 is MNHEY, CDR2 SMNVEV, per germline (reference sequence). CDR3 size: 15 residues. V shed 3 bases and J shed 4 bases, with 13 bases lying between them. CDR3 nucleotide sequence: TGTGCCAGCAGTTTCTCCGTTAACACGTACAATGAGCAGTTCTTC. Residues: CASSFSVNTYNEQFF.

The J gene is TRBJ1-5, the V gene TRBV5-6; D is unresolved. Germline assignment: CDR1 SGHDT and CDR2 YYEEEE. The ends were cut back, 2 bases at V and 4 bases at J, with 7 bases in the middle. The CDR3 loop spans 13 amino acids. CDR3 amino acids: CASSFGGNQPQHF. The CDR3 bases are TGTGCCAGCAGCTTTGGTGGGAATCAGCCCCAGCATTTT.

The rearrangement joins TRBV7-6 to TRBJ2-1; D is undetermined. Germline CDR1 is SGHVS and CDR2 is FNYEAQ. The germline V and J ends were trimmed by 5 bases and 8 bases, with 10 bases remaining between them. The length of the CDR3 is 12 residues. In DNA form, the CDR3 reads TGTGCCAGCAGCGATGGTTGGGATGAGCAGTTCTTC. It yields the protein CASSDGWDEQFF.

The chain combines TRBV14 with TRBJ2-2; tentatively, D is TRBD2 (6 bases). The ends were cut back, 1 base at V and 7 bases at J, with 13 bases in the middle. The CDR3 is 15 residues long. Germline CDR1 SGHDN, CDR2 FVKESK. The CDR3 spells CASSQGGGLYGELFF. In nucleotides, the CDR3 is TGTGCCAGCAGCCAAGGAGGAGGGCTGTACGGGGAGCTGTTTTTT.

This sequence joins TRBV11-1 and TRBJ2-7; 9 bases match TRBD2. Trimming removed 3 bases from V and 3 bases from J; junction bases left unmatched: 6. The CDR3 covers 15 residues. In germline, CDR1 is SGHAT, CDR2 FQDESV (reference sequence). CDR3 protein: CASSLSGGPIYEQYF. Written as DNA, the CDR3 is TGTGCCAGCAGCTTGAGCGGGGGGCCTATCTACGAGCAGTACTTC.

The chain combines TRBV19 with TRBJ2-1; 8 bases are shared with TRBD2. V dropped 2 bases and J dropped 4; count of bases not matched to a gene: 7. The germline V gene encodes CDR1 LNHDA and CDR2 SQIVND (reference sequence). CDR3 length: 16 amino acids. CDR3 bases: TGTGCCAGTAGTATAAAGGGGGTAGCGGGATACAATGAGCAGTTCTTC. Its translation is CASSIKGVAGYNEQFF.

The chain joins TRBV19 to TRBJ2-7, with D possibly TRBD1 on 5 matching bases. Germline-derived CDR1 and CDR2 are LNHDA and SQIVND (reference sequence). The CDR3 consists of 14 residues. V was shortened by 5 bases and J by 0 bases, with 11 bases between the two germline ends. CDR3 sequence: CASSVTDYSYEQYF. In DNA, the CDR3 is TGTGCCAGTAGTGTGACAGATTACTCCTACGAGCAGTACTTC.

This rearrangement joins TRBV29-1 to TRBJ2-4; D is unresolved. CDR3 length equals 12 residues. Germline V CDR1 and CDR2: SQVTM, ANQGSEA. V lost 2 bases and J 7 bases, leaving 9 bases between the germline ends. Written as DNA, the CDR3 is TGCAGCGTTGAATCAGACGTGAACATTCAGTACTTC. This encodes CSVESDVNIQYF.

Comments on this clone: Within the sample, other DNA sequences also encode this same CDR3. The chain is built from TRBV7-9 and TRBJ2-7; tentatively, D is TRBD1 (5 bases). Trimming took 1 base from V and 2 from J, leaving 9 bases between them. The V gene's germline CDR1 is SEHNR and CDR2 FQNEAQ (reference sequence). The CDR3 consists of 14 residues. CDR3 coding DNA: TGTGCCAGCAGCTTAGGCGACAGTCCCTACGAGCAGTACTTC. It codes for CASSLGDSPYEQYF.

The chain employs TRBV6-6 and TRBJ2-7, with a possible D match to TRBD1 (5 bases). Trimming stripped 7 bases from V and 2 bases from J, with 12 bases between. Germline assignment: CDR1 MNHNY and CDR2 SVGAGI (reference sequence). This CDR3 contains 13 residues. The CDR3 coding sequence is TGTGCCAGCATTGACAGTTTTGCCTACGAGCAGTACTTC. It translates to CASIDSFAYEQYF.

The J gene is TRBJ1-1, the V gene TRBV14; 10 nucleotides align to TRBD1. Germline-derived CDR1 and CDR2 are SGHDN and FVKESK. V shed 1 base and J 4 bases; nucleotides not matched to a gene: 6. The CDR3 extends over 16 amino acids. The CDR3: CASSQVRDRGGTEAFF. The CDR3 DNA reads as TGTGCCAGCAGCCAAGTTCGGGACAGGGGAGGCACTGAAGCTTTCTTT.

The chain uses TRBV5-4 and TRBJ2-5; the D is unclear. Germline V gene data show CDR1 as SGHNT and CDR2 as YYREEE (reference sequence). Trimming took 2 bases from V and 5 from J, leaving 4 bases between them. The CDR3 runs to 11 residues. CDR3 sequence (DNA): TGTGCCAGCAGCTTTGGGGAGACCCAGTACTTC. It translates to CASSFGETQYF.

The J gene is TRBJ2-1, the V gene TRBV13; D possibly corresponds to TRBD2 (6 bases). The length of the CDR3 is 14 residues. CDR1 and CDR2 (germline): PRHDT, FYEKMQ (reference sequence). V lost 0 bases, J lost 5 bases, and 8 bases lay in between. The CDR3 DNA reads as TGTGCCAGCAGCTTAGGCCGCGGGAACAATGAGCAGTTCTTC. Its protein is CASSLGRGNNEQFF.

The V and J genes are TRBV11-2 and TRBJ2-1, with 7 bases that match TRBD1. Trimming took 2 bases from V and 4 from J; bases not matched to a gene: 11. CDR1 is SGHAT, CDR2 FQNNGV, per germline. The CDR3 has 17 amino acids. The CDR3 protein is CASSLQMGQLSYNEQFF. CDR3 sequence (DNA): TGTGCCAGCAGCTTACAGATGGGACAGCTTTCATACAATGAGCAGTTCTTC.

CDR3 DNA sequence: TGTGCCAGTATACTTGGGCCGAACATGGATGAAAAACTGTTTTTT. Translating it yields CASILGPNMDEKLFF. The V gene is TRBV27, the J gene TRBJ1-4; no clear D. From germline, CDR1 is MNHEY and CDR2 SMNVEV (reference sequence). The length of the CDR3 is 15 residues. Deletions cut 9 bases from V and 6 bases from J, with 20 bases between.

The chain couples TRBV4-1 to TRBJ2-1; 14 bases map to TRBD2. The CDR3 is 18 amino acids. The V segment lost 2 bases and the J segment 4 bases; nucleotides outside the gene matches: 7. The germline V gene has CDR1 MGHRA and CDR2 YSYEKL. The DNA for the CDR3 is TGCGCCAGCAGCCAACGACTAGCGGGAGGGCCGGGTTACAATGAGCAGTTCTTC. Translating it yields CASSQRLAGGPGYNEQFF.